The 30 T cell receptor beta chains below come from one sample, sequenced in a study of T cells in Graves' hyperthyroidism and ophthalmopathy. Researchers amplified the TCR beta CDR3 regions from RNA transcripts. The TCR CDR3 was amplified in a first-round RT-PCR using the HTBI primer set. TCRdb processed the multiplex PCR reads anew with MiXCR; each CDR3 protein has one entry. Of 550,000 to 700,000 distinct CDR3 sequences in the sample, under 15% were seen once. Sequenced material: blood. The receptor source for this set is a woman aged 40 to 49 with Graves' ophthalmopathy.

This clonotype has more than one count but fewer than ten. The rearrangement links TRBV30 to TRBJ2-2; D not certain. V was pared by 5 bases and J by 1 base, with 8 bases between. The CDR3 consists of 13 residues. Germline values: CDR1 GTSNPN, CDR2 SVGIG (reference sequence). CDR3 nucleotides: TGTGCCTGGGCCCACCAGAACACCGGGGAGCTGTTTTTT. Translating gives CAWAHQNTGELFF.

Ten or more counts support this clonotype. The J gene is TRBJ1-1, the V gene TRBV6-2 or TRBV6-3; D remains ambiguous. CDR3 size: 13 residues. Germline values: CDR1 MNHEY, CDR2 SVGEGT. V was clipped by 6 bases and J by 4 bases, with 12 bases between them. The CDR3 region is CASSGLQVTEAFF. The CDR3 DNA reads TGTGCCAGCAGCGGACTTCAGGTCACTGAAGCTTTCTTT.

The chain links TRBV3-1 to TRBJ1-2; D is unresolved. Germline loops: CDR1 LGHDT, CDR2 YNNKEL (reference sequence). There are 13 residues in the CDR3. V was cut by 8 bases and J by 8 bases, with 18 bases left in between. The CDR3 DNA follows: TGTGCCAGCGGCCCTATTTCACGTCGAGGCTACACCTTC. Translated, it gives CASGPISRRGYTF.

This clonotype was seen ten or more times. The chain couples TRBV15 to TRBJ2-2; perhaps TRBD1 as D (5 bases). V lost 5 bases to trimming and J lost 8 bases, with 12 bases between them. Germline V CDR1 and CDR2: LNHNV, YYDKDF (reference sequence). The CDR3 totals 13 residues. In DNA form, the CDR3 reads TGTGCCACCAGCGTCCAGGGAACAGGGGAGCTGTTTTTT. It translates to CATSVQGTGELFF.

The rearrangement joins TRBV4-2 to TRBJ2-7, with unresolved D. This CDR3 is 17 amino acids long. V lost 4 bases and J lost 5, with 24 bases in between. Germline CDR1 is LGHNA and CDR2 is YNFKEQ. This chain's CDR3 is CASSPALRANPTNEQYF. The CDR3 coding sequence is TGTGCCAGCAGCCCCGCACTCCGAGCAAACCCCACCAACGAGCAGTACTTC.

The V call is TRBV5-6, the J call TRBJ1-2; TRBD1 might be the D (6 bases). The CDR3 sequence is 16 residues long. V was clipped by 3 bases and J by 1 base, with 16 bases between them. CDR1 is SGHDT and CDR2 is YYEEEE in the germline V gene. CDR3 nucleotide sequence: TGTGCCAGCAGCTCTCCAGGGGCCTCCCTTAACTATGGCTACACCTTC. Translation gives CASSSPGASLNYGYTF.

The sample holds many counts of this clonotype. The V and J genes are TRBV12-3 or TRBV12-4 and TRBJ1-5; D is undetermined. Trimming removed 3 bases from V and 0 bases from J, with 9 bases in between. The CDR3 length is 15 residues. As DNA, the CDR3 is TGTGCCAGCAGTTTCAGTCTCGGTAGCAATCAGCCCCAGCATTTT. Protein sequence: CASSFSLGSNQPQHF.

This clonotype was detected many times. J is TRBJ2-7 and V is TRBV28; D call uncertain. The germline V gene has CDR1 MDHEN and CDR2 SYDVKM. V shed 3 bases and J shed 3 bases, with 9 bases lying between them. The CDR3 spans 13 residues. The CDR3, as DNA: TGTGCCAGCAGTTTCTCCGTCGGCTACGAGCAGTACTTC. Protein: CASSFSVGYEQYF. The variable domain in full, with the rest retrieved from reference TRBV28 and TRBJ2-7, is DVKVTQSSRYLVKRTGEKVFLECVQDMDHENMFWYRQDPGLGLRLIYFSYDVKMKEKGDIPEGYSVSREKKERFSLILESASTNQTSMYLCASSFSVGYEQYFGPGTRLTVT.

This clonotype was found many times. The chain joins TRBV7-2 to TRBJ2-3; perhaps TRBD2 as D (5 bases). The CDR3 is 14 residues long. V lost 5 bases and J lost 6, with 15 bases in between. Germline values: CDR1 SGHTA, CDR2 FQGNSA. CDR3 sequence: CASSPHLGEDTQYF. The DNA of the CDR3 is TGTGCCAGCAGCCCTCACCTGGGAGAGGATACGCAGTATTTT.

The rearrangement joins TRBV12-3 or TRBV12-4 to TRBJ1-1; D ambiguous. V was cut by 10 bases and J by 2 bases, with 11 bases left in between. The length of the CDR3 is 12 residues. The CDR3 protein is CATLADNTEAFF. The CDR3 DNA is TGTGCCACACTTGCAGATAACACTGAAGCTTTCTTT.

J is TRBJ2-6 and V is TRBV5-6; D remains ambiguous. V was cut by 4 bases and J by 0 bases, with 8 bases left in between. Looked up from germline, CDR1 is SGHDT and CDR2 is YYEEEE. CDR3 length: 15 residues. In DNA, the CDR3 is TGTGCCAGCAGCACCTGGGTCTCTGGGGCCAACGTCCTGACTTTC. Its translation: CASSTWVSGANVLTF.

At least ten counts were recorded for this clonotype. This chain uses TRBV2 with TRBJ2-1; a possible D gene is TRBD2 (5 bases). Germline CDR1 SNHLY, CDR2 FYNNEI. V was cut by 6 bases and J by 6 bases, with 12 bases left in between. The CDR3 length is 13 residues. CDR3 DNA sequence: TGTGCCAGCAGAGAACTAGAACTCAATGAGCAGTTCTTC. It is translated as CASRELELNEQFF. Complete variable domain (other parts from reference TRBV2 and TRBJ2-1): EPEVTQTPSHQVTQMGQEVILRCVPISNHLYFYWYRQILGQKVEFLVSFYNNEISEKSEIFDDQFSVERPDGSNFTLKIRSTKLEDSAMYFCASRELELNEQFFGPGTRLTVL.

This clonotype has a count of ten or more. The V call is TRBV28, the J call TRBJ2-7, with D perhaps matching TRBD2 (5 bases). The V gene's germline CDR1 is MDHEN and CDR2 SYDVKM. V gave up 7 bases and J gave up 3 bases, with 16 bases separating them. The CDR3 has 14 residues. CDR3 sequence (DNA): TGTGCCAGCAATCGCGAGGGCCGTATCTACGAGCAGTACTTC. It encodes CASNREGRIYEQYF.

The chain couples TRBV15 to TRBJ2-3; no clear D gene. Deletions cut 3 bases from V and 0 bases from J, with 16 bases between. Germline loops: CDR1 LNHNV, CDR2 YYDKDF (reference sequence). CDR3 length: 17 amino acids. This chain's CDR3 is CATSRNLHPRSTDTQYF. The CDR3 coding sequence is TGTGCCACCAGCAGGAACCTTCACCCACGAAGCACAGATACGCAGTATTTT.

This clonotype came up many times. The chain has TRBV4-1 and TRBJ1-1, with D unclear. CDR3 length: 15 amino acids. V lost 3 bases and J 0 bases, leaving 11 bases between the germline ends. Germline V gives CDR1 MGHRA, CDR2 YSYEKL. CDR3 sequence: CASSQSTVLNTEAFF. CDR3 nucleotides: TGCGCCAGCAGCCAGTCAACGGTACTGAACACTGAAGCTTTCTTT.

This clonotype was seen many times. The DNA of the CDR3 is TGTGCCATCAGTGAGGGGGGGGCGGGGAACACTGAAGCTTTCTTT. Its protein product is CAISEGGAGNTEAFF. V is TRBV10-3 and J is TRBJ1-1, with a weak D call TRBD1 (6 bases). The ends were cut back, 2 bases at V and 1 base at J, with 11 bases in the middle. The CDR3 length is 15 residues. Germline values: CDR1 ENHRY, CDR2 SYGVKD.

This clonotype appeared a few times. The gene calls are TRBV30 and TRBJ1-1, with D hard to call. Between the trimmed V and J ends, which lost 2 bases and 4 bases, there was a span of 14 bases. The CDR3 sequence is 14 residues long. The germline V gene has CDR1 GTSNPN and CDR2 SVGIG (reference sequence). The CDR3 sequence: CAWSLGGWTTEAFF. CDR3 DNA sequence: TGTGCCTGGAGTTTAGGAGGGTGGACCACTGAAGCTTTCTTT.

This clonotype has more than one count but fewer than ten. The chain joins TRBV11-2 to TRBJ1-1; 10 bases are shared with TRBD1. The V gene end was trimmed by 5 bases and the J gene end by 3 bases; junction bases not matched to a gene: 6. CDR1 is SGHAT, CDR2 FQNNGV, per germline. This CDR3 contains 15 residues. CDR3 amino acids: CASSPRTGGDTEAFF. The CDR3 DNA sequence: TGTGCCAGCAGCCCCAGGACAGGGGGGGACACTGAAGCTTTCTTT.

As concerns this clonotype: A much larger clonotype is one base distant, so this may be a read error. The chain is built from TRBV20-1 and TRBJ2-2, with 8 bases identical to TRBD2. From germline, CDR1 is DFQATT and CDR2 SNEGSKA (reference sequence). The CDR3 consists of 18 residues. The CDR3 DNA follows: TGCAGTGCTAGATCGGAGGGACTAGTTCCCCCGCACACCTGGGAGCTGTTTTTT. Amino acid sequence: CSARSEGLVPPHTWELFF.

This clonotype was detected ten times or more. The V call is TRBV7-2, the J call TRBJ2-7; the D gene is possibly TRBD2 (5 bases). The V end lost 3 bases, the J end lost 4 bases, and 13 bases lay between the germline ends. The CDR3 spans 14 residues. Germline CDR1 reads SGHTA; CDR2 reads FQGNSA. The CDR3 loop reads CASSLDSREYEQYF. The CDR3 DNA reads TGTGCCAGCAGCTTGGACTCTAGGGAGTACGAGCAGTACTTC.

This clonotype has ten or more counts. The gene calls are TRBV2 and TRBJ1-1, with no clear D. V lost 3 bases and J lost 3, with 5 bases in between. Germline V gives CDR1 SNHLY, CDR2 FYNNEI. The CDR3 totals 12 residues. In DNA, the CDR3 is TGTGCCAGCAGTGATAGCGACACTGAAGCTTTCTTT. Translation: CASSDSDTEAFF.

This clonotype was recorded many times. The V gene is TRBV12-3 or TRBV12-4, the J gene TRBJ1-2; D is undetermined. V was shortened by 1 base and J by 2 bases, with 11 bases between the two germline ends. The CDR3 is 15 amino acids. CDR3 residues: CASSLEAYRNYGYTF. The CDR3 nucleotides read TGTGCCAGCAGTTTAGAGGCATATCGCAACTATGGCTACACCTTC.

The CDR3 nucleotides read TGTTCCATCAGTTTTAGGGGAGAGACCCAGTACTTC. Its translation: CSISFRGETQYF. V is TRBV28 and J is TRBJ2-5; D perhaps matches TRBD1 (5 bases). The CDR3 consists of 12 residues. Per germline, CDR1 MDHEN and CDR2 SYDVKM.

This clonotype came up many times. The gene calls are TRBV28 and TRBJ1-5; 7 nucleotides line up with TRBD1. The trim removed 1 base at V and 4 bases at J, leaving 4 bases unmatched. Germline V gives CDR1 MDHEN, CDR2 SYDVKM. CDR3 length: 15 residues. The CDR3 nucleotides are TGTGCCAGCAGTTTATTTGACAGGGCTAATCAGCCCCAGCATTTT. This sequence encodes CASSLFDRANQPQHF.

This clonotype has at least ten counts. CDR3 in amino acids: CASSDGVTEAFF. DNA of the CDR3: TGTGCCAGCAGTGACGGGGTCACTGAAGCTTTCTTT. The chain recombines TRBV25-1 with TRBJ1-1; D call uncertain. The germline CDR1 and CDR2 sequences are MGHDK and SYGVNS. The CDR3 is made up of 12 amino acids. V lost 3 bases to trimming and J lost 4 bases, with 6 bases between them. The whole variable domain, remainder taken from reference TRBV25-1 and TRBJ1-1, is EADIYQTPRYLVIGTGKKITLECSQTMGHDKMYWYQQDPGMELHLIHYSYGVNSTEKGDLSSESTVSRIRTEHFPLTLESARPSHTSQYLCASSDGVTEAFFGQGTRLTVV.

The chain employs TRBV6-5 and TRBJ2-7; the match to TRBD2 covers 13 bases. This CDR3 is built from 17 residues. With 0 bases clipped from V and 6 bases from J, the junction kept 8 bases outside the gene matches. Germline V lookup: CDR1 MNHEY, CDR2 SVGAGI. CDR3 sequence reads: CASSYSGGTSGKGEQYF. DNA for the CDR3: TGTGCCAGCAGTTACTCAGGCGGGACTAGCGGGAAGGGCGAGCAGTACTTC.

In its sample, this clonotype was seen a few times. The V call is TRBV5-1, the J call TRBJ1-1, with D possibly TRBD1 on 5 matching bases. The germline V and J ends were trimmed by 0 bases and 1 base, with 13 bases remaining between them. CDR1 is SGHRS and CDR2 is YFSETQ in the germline V gene. This CDR3 has 16 residues. The DNA for the CDR3 is TGCGCCAGCAGCTTGGCCAGCGGTCAGGGGAACACTGAAGCTTTCTTT. Its protein product is CASSLASGQGNTEAFF.

This clonotype was counted at least ten times. The genes are TRBV12-3 or TRBV12-4 and TRBJ1-5, with 7 bases aligning to TRBD1. The length of the CDR3 is 17 residues. With 2 bases clipped from V and 4 bases from J, the junction kept 11 bases outside the gene matches. In nucleotides, the CDR3 is TGTGCCAGCAGTTTAACGTCCGGTCAGGGGGGGAATCAGCCCCAGCATTTT. Translated, it gives CASSLTSGQGGNQPQHF.

This clonotype was observed many times. The rearrangement joins TRBV12-3 or TRBV12-4 to TRBJ2-2, with D perhaps matching TRBD1 (6 bases). The CDR3 extends over 12 amino acids. The germline V and J ends were trimmed by 11 bases and 11 bases, with 18 bases remaining between them. The CDR3 nucleotides are TGTGCCGTCCACAGGGATCTGGGAGAGCTGTTTTTT. Its translation: CAVHRDLGELFF.

The chain joins TRBV11-2 to TRBJ2-7, with a possible D match to TRBD1 (6 bases). Looked up from germline, CDR1 is SGHAT and CDR2 is FQNNGV. The CDR3 spans 17 residues. V was cut by 0 bases and J by 0 bases, with 15 bases left in between. In DNA, the CDR3 is TGTGCCAGCAGCTTAGACCCGGGACATCCCAGCTCCTACGAGCAGTACTTC. It codes for CASSLDPGHPSSYEQYF. Full variable domain (missing parts from reference TRBV11-2 and TRBJ2-7): EAGVAQSPRYKIIEKRQSVAFWCNPISGHATLYWYQQILGQGPKLLIQFQNNGVVDDSQLPKDRFSAERLKGVDSTLKIQPAKLEDSAVYLCASSLDPGHPSSYEQYFGPGTRLTVT.